This T cell receptor beta chain was sequenced during a study of blood T cell repertoires in COVID-19. Across the whole study: Acute and convalescent COVID-19 samples came from the United States, Italy and Spain. In each case, the material was cDNA or gDNA derived from T cells, B-cell-depleted T cells, or PBMCs.

Participants had their cohort set by participant-reported clinical history. Produced via immunoSEQ multiplex PCR; TCRdb's table is partial and in-frame only. There are a few hundred thousand clones in the sample; 81% occur only once, and 9.2% lies in the top ten. Deletions cut 0 bases from V and 3 bases from J, with 12 bases between. The germline gives CDR1 GTSNPN, CDR2 SVGIG (reference sequence). The CDR3 contains 15 residues. This rearrangement joins TRBV30 to TRBJ1-3; no reliable D call. The sequenced sample consisted of PBMCs or T cells enriched from blood (not recorded which). The source of this sequence is a man aged 40-50 years who had recovered from COVID-19. CDR3 protein: CAWSVTRQVGNTIYF. The CDR3 DNA is TGTGCCTGGAGTGTGACCCGGCAGGTTGGAAACACCATATATTTT.